Each of the 2 T cell receptor beta chains below was sequenced from the same sample in a study of T cell repertoires in cytomegalovirus infection. TCRdb ran MiXCR on the reads and lists one entry per CDR3 protein. The table has roughly 640,000 distinct CDR3 sequences, 20% to 25% seen once. What was sequenced was CD8+ T cells from PBMCs. These receptors were taken from a human donor in good health (CMV status not recorded). Some clones in this sample may be carry-over from other donors' samples.

The V gene is TRBV7-9, the J gene TRBJ1-4; D not resolved. Trimming removed 3 bases from V and 0 bases from J, with 14 bases in between. The germline gives CDR1 SEHNR, CDR2 FQNEAQ (reference sequence). The CDR3 is 17 amino acids. CDR3 sequence: CASSFGTYLATNEKLFF. The DNA of the CDR3 is TGTGCCAGCAGCTTCGGAACTTACCTCGCAACTAATGAAAAACTGTTTTTT. The full variable domain, in which reference TRBV7-9 and TRBJ1-4 provide the parts outside the CDR3, is DTGVSQNPRHKITKRGQNVTFRCDPISEHNRLYWYRQTLGQGPEFLTYFQNEAQLEKSRLLSDRFSAERPKGSFSTLEIQRTEQGDSAMYLCASSFGTYLATNEKLFFGSGTQLSVL.

This clonotype showed up just a few times. The V call is TRBV10-2, the J call TRBJ2-3; D possibly corresponds to TRBD2 (6 bases). CDR3 length equals 15 residues. Germline V lookup: CDR1 WSHSY, CDR2 SAAADI. Trimming cost V 3 bases and J 4 bases, with 14 bases left between them. The CDR3 coding sequence is TGCGCCAGCAGTGACCGACTAGTGGTTGCAGATACGCAGTATTTT. Translated: CASSDRLVVADTQYF.